What follows are 16 T cell receptor beta chains derived from one specimen sequenced in a study of blood T cell repertoires in COVID-19 (dated by TCRdb to the early 2020s). The library was built by means of the immunoSEQ multiplex PCR assay. TCRdb limited this immuneACCESS table to in-frame rearrangements with V and J called. A share of clones is missing; checked studies link under half to unresolved V genes, and the rest is unexplained. For this sample there are roughly 400,000 clones; about 89% appear just once. Jointly, the top ten make up approximately 2.4% of the sample. Specimen: peripheral blood. The origin of the receptors is a woman aged 60-75 years with COVID-19, enrolled during active disease.

In nucleotides, the CDR3 is TGTGCCAGTAGTGACCAAGGTGGAGTGCAGACCGGGGAGCTGTTTTTT. Encoded protein: CASSDQGGVQTGELFF. The chain employs TRBV19 and TRBJ2-2, with D hard to call. Germline lookup yields CDR1 LNHDA and CDR2 SQIVND (reference sequence). The CDR3 has 16 residues. Trimming took 5 bases from V and 5 from J, leaving 18 bases between them.

The chain links TRBV18 to TRBJ2-2; TRBD2 matches 9 bases. Germline values: CDR1 KGHSH, CDR2 LQKENI. J lost 0 bases, V lost 3 bases, and 8 bases had no gene match. This CDR3 spans 18 amino acids. The CDR3 bases are TGTGCCAGCTCACCTCTAGCGGGGTATACTGCGAACACCGGGGAGCTGTTTTTT. Translating gives CASSPLAGYTANTGELFF. Variable domain in full (rest from reference TRBV18 and TRBJ2-2): NAGVMQNPRHLVRRRGQEARLRCSPMKGHSHVYWYRQLPEEGLKFMVYLQKENIIDESGMPKERFSAEFPKEGPSILRIQQVVRGDSAAYFCASSPLAGYTANTGELFFGEGSRLTVL.

J is TRBJ1-1 and V is TRBV29-1; D gene uncertain. Germline V lookup: CDR1 SQVTM, CDR2 ANQGSEA. Trimming removed 7 bases from V and 0 bases from J, with 6 bases in between. The CDR3 loop spans 11 amino acids. CDR3 amino acids: CSGQMNTEAFF. CDR3 nucleotide sequence: TGCAGCGGGCAGATGAACACTGAAGCTTTCTTT.

Note on this clone: At one of its ends the junction is not consistent with the germline gene, which may arise from a read error. The rearrangement uses TRBV15 and TRBJ1-3; unclear D gene. The CDR3 is 18 amino acids. Germline V lookup: CDR1 LNHNV, CDR2 YYDKDF (reference sequence). The CDR3 DNA sequence: TGTGCCACCAGCCGAGACCGAGACACCGTTTTCTCTGGAAACACCATATATTTT. Translated: CATSRDRDTVFSGNTIYF.

The J gene is TRBJ1-2, the V gene TRBV27; 8 nucleotides align to TRBD1. With 2 bases clipped from V and 6 bases from J, the junction kept 14 bases outside the gene matches. CDR1 is MNHEY, CDR2 SMNVEV, per germline (reference sequence). The CDR3 is 17 amino acids. The CDR3 DNA is TGTGCCAGCAGTTTAGGTCCTGGGACAGGCCTCCGGAATGGCTACACCTTC. It is translated as CASSLGPGTGLRNGYTF.

The chain has TRBV6-5 and TRBJ1-6; a weak D match, TRBD1 (6 bases). V lost 7 bases and J lost 3, with 13 bases in between. The CDR3 has 15 amino acids. Germline-derived CDR1 and CDR2 are MNHEY and SVGAGI. The CDR3 here is CASTKRTDYNSPLHF. DNA of the CDR3: TGTGCCAGCACCAAGAGGACAGACTATAATTCACCCCTCCACTTT.

The CDR3 nucleotides are TGTGCCACCGCACCCCGGGACAGGGGGTCTAAGTGGCATGGCTACACCTTC. It codes for CATAPRDRGSKWHGYTF. This chain connects TRBV19 to TRBJ1-2; 11 nucleotides match TRBD1. Trimming took 10 bases from V and 6 from J; bases not matched to a gene: 19. The CDR3 spans 17 residues. Germline V gives CDR1 LNHDA, CDR2 SQIVND (reference sequence).

The J gene is TRBJ2-2, the V gene TRBV6-5; perhaps TRBD2 as D (7 bases). There are 15 residues in the CDR3. The germline V gene has CDR1 MNHEY and CDR2 SVGAGI. V was shortened by 2 bases and J by 6 bases, with 13 bases between the two germline ends. CDR3 in amino acids: CASSYTQGRAGELFF. CDR3 sequence (DNA): TGTGCCAGCAGTTACACTCAGGGGAGGGCCGGGGAGCTGTTTTTT.

V and J are TRBV6-6 and TRBJ1-2; unclear D gene. Germline-derived CDR1 and CDR2 are MNHNY and SVGAGI (reference sequence). With 11 bases removed from V and 8 bases from J, the gap between germline ends came to 9 bases. CDR3 length equals 9 residues. CDR3 region: CAEACGYTF. DNA of the CDR3: TGTGCCGAGGCGTGCGGCTACACCTTC.

The rearrangement uses TRBV18 and TRBJ2-3; 8 bases fit TRBD1. There are 15 residues in the CDR3. The V gene's germline CDR1 is KGHSH and CDR2 LQKENI. Trimming removed 4 bases from V and 3 bases from J; junction bases left unmatched: 6. CDR3 DNA: TGTGCCAGCTCACTCAACGGACAGGGAACAGATACGCAGTATTTT. It yields the protein CASSLNGQGTDTQYF. The whole variable domain, remainder taken from reference TRBV18 and TRBJ2-3, is NAGVMQNPRHLVRRRGQEARLRCSPMKGHSHVYWYRQLPEEGLKFMVYLQKENIIDESGMPKERFSAEFPKEGPSILRIQQVVRGDSAAYFCASSLNGQGTDTQYFGPGTRLTVL.

This clone was recorded once. This chain connects TRBV11-2 to TRBJ2-7; possible D gene TRBD2, 5 bases. Trimming shortened V by 11 bases and J by 3 bases, and 17 bases separated the two germline ends. The CDR3 contains 13 residues. Germline lookup yields CDR1 SGHAT and CDR2 FQNNGV. CDR3 in DNA: TGTGCCTCATCGAGGGCTGTGCGCTACGAGCAGTACTTC. Translation gives CASSRAVRYEQYF.

This clone was recorded once. This chain joins TRBV4-2 and TRBJ2-2; no firm D call. The CDR3 has 16 amino acids. V gave up 0 bases and J gave up 0 bases, with 8 bases separating them. Germline V gene sequence: CDR1 LGHNA, CDR2 YNFKEQ. The DNA for the CDR3 is TGTGCCAGCAGCCAAGACAGTCAAGCGAACACCGGGGAGCTGTTTTTT. Protein sequence: CASSQDSQANTGELFF.

This rearrangement joins TRBV9 to TRBJ2-4; 12 bases map to TRBD2. Germline CDR1 reads SGDLS; CDR2 reads YYNGEE. Trimming at V came to 1 base and at J to 1 base, leaving 0 bases not matched to a gene. The CDR3 runs 16 residues. CDR3 in amino acids: CASSVTSGGAKNIQYF. The CDR3 region has the DNA TGTGCCAGCAGCGTAACTAGCGGGGGGGCCAAAAACATTCAGTACTTC.

The count of this clone is one. The rearrangement links TRBV5-1 to TRBJ1-4; a possible D gene is TRBD1 (5 bases). Trimming cost V 3 bases and J 7 bases, with 10 bases left between them. Germline V gives CDR1 SGHRS, CDR2 YFSETQ. This CDR3 has 13 residues. Here the CDR3 DNA reads TGCGCCAGCAGCTGGGCCGGGGGTGAAAAACTGTTTTTT. This gives the protein CASSWAGGEKLFF.

CDR3 nucleotide sequence: TGTGCCACCAGCAGAGCCGGACAGGGGTGGACTGAAGCTTTCTTT. It translates to CATSRAGQGWTEAFF. The V call is TRBV15, the J call TRBJ1-1, with 9 positions matching TRBD1. Germline trimming cut 1 base from V and 5 bases from J; bases unmatched to any gene: 5. The germline V gene has CDR1 LNHNV and CDR2 YYDKDF (reference sequence). The CDR3 is made up of 15 amino acids.

The chain recombines TRBV7-8 with TRBJ2-7; the match to TRBD1 covers 7 bases. The CDR3 sequence is 15 residues long. Trimming at V came to 5 bases and at J to 0 bases, leaving 7 bases not matched to a gene. Germline V gives CDR1 SGHVS, CDR2 FQNEAQ. CDR3: CASSKNRDSSYEQYF. CDR3 sequence (DNA): TGTGCCAGCAGCAAAAACCGGGACAGCTCCTACGAGCAGTACTTC.